What follows are 5 T cell receptor beta chains derived from one specimen sequenced in a study of Tregs in tolerant kidney transplant recipients. Profiled with immunoSEQ multiplex PCR; TCRdb holds only in-frame clones, not every one. The sample yields some 74,000 clones, approximately 89% seen once. Sequencing used Tregs from blood, obtained before the transplant. The source is a human donor who received a combined kidney and bone marrow transplant.

The chain uses TRBV2 and TRBJ1-1; D call uncertain. This CDR3 is built from 13 residues. The germline V gene has CDR1 SNHLY and CDR2 FYNNEI. V was cut by 8 bases and J by 0 bases, with 10 bases left in between. The CDR3: CASLRTVNTEAFF. The CDR3 nucleotides read TGTGCCAGCCTCAGGACGGTGAACACTGAAGCTTTCTTT.

The chain links TRBV6-6 to TRBJ2-7; 7 nucleotides line up with TRBD1. This CDR3 is built from 16 residues. Trimming at V came to 2 bases and at J to 2 bases, leaving 9 bases not matched to a gene. The germline CDR1 and CDR2 sequences are MNHNY and SVGAGI (reference sequence). CDR3 protein: CASSYRYGDSPYEQYF. The CDR3 nucleotides are TGTGCCAGCAGTTACCGTTACGGGGACAGTCCCTACGAGCAGTACTTC.

The gene calls are TRBV28 and TRBJ2-7, with 9 bases aligning to TRBD2. CDR3 length equals 15 residues. The ends lost 2 bases at V and 7 bases at J; junction bases unmatched: 9. The germline V gene encodes CDR1 MDHEN and CDR2 SYDVKM. This chain's CDR3 is CASSLPTSGGGEQYF. The CDR3 DNA follows: TGTGCCAGCAGTTTACCGACTAGCGGAGGGGGAGAGCAGTACTTC.

This clone has only one observation. CDR3 nucleotides: TGTGCCAGCAGCTTAAAGCGGCCTCTGAGTAGGGATACGCAGTATTTT. Residues: CASSLKRPLSRDTQYF. The V gene is TRBV7-9, the J gene TRBJ2-3; D perhaps matches TRBD2 (5 bases). Trimming took 2 bases from V and 6 from J, leaving 18 bases between them. This CDR3 is built from 16 residues. Germline CDR1 SEHNR, CDR2 FQNEAQ (reference sequence).

The chain recombines TRBV5-1 with TRBJ2-3; 9 bases are shared with TRBD2. J gave up 3 bases and V 2 bases, and 7 bases lay outside the gene matches. The CDR3 sequence is 16 residues long. Germline CDR1 SGHRS, CDR2 YFSETQ. The CDR3 protein is CASSFLAGTGTDTQYF. The CDR3 nucleotides are TGCGCCAGCAGCTTTCTAGCGGGAACGGGTACAGATACGCAGTATTTT.